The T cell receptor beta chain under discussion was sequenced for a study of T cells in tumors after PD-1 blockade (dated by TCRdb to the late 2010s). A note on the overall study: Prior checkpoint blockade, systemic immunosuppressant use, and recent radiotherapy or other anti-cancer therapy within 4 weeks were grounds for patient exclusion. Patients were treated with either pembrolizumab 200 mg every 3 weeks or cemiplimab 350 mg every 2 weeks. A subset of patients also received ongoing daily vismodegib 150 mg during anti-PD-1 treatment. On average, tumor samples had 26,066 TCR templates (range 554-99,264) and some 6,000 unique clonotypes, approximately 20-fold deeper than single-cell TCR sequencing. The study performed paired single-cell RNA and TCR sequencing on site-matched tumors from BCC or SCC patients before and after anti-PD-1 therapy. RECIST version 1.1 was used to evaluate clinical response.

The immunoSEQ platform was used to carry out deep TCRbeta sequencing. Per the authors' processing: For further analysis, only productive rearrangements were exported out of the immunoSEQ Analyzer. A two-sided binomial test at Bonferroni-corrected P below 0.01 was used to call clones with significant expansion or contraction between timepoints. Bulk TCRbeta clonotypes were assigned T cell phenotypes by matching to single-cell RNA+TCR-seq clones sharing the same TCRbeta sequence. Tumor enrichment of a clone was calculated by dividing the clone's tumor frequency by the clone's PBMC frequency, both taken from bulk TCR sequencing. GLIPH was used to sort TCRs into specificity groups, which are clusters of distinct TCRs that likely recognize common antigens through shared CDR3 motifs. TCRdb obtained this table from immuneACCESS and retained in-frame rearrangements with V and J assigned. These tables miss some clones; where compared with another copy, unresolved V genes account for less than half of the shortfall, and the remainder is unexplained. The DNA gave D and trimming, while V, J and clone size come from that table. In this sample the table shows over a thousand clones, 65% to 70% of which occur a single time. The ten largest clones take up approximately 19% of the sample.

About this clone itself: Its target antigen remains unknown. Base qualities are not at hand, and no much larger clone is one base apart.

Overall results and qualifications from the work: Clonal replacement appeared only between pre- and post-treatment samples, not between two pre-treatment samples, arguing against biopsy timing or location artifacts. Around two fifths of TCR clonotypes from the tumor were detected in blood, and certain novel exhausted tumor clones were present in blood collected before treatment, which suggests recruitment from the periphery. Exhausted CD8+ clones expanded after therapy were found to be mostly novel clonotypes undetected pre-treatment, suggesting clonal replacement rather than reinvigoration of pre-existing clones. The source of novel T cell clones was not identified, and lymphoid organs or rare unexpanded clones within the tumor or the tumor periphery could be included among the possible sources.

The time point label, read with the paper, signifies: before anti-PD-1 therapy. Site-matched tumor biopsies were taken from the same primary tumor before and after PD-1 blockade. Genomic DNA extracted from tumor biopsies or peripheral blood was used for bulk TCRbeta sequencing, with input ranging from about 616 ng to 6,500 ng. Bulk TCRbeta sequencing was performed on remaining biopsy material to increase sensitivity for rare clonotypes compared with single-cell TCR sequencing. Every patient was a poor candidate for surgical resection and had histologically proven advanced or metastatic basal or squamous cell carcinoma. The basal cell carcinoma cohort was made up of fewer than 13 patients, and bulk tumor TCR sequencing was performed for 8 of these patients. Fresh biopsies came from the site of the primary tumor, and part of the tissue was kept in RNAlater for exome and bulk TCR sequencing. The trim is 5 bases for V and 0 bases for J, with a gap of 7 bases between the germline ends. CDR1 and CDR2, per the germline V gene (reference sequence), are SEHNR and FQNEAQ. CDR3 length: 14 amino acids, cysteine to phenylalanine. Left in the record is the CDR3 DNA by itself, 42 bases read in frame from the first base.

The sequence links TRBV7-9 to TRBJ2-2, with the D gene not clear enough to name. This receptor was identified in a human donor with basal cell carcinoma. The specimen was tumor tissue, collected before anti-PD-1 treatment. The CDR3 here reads CASSTNSNTGELFF. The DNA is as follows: TGTGCCAGCAGCACGAATTCGAACACCGGGGAGCTGTTTTTT.